Listed below are T cell receptor beta chains from one sample, sequenced in a study of shared clonotypes between healthy human individuals. Here immunoSEQ multiplex PCR was the method, and the copy in TCRdb shows in-frame clones only, minus some. The table has over 750,000 clones, about 97% seen once; the top ten hold less than 0.25%. Input material: naive CD8+ T cells sorted from blood. These receptors originate from a man aged 25 to 40 in good health. CDR3s include the opening cysteine and the closing phenylalanine or tryptophan. The order of the fields is clone size, D gene, V gene, J gene, CDR3 protein, CDR3 DNA. D genes are given only for firm matches. Expanded clones get a size class; other rows say once, few or many, or leave the size out.

>-|-|TRBV4-1|TRBJ1-4
CASSQDRDGSYEKLFF
TGCGCCAGCAGCCAAGACCGGGATGGGTCTTATGAAAAACTGTTTTTT
>once|-|TRBV6-5|TRBJ2-3
CASSYGTGDDTQYF
TGTGCCAGCAGTTACGGGACGGGAGACGATACGCAGTATTTT
>-|TRBD2|TRBV11-2|TRBJ2-3
CASSLEEGGSADTQYF
TGTGCCAGCAGCTTAGAGGAGGGCGGGAGCGCGGATACGCAGTATTTT
>-|TRBD1|TRBV7-3|TRBJ2-3
CASSFSGGGTDTQYF
TGTGCCAGCAGCTTTTCAGGGGGTGGCACAGATACGCAGTATTTT
>-|-|TRBV29-1|TRBJ2-2
CSVGQVNTGELFF
TGCAGCGTTGGACAGGTGAACACCGGGGAGCTGTTTTTT
>once|-|TRBV29-1|TRBJ2-5
CSVELQGKLETQYF
TGCAGCGTTGAACTGCAGGGCAAGTTGGAGACCCAGTACTTC
>-|TRBD2|TRBV6-5|TRBJ2-7
CASSFNSGRAVEQYF
TGTGCCAGCAGTTTCAATAGCGGGAGGGCCGTGGAGCAGTACTTC
>-|-|TRBV7-8|TRBJ2-5
CASSLSSGKKTQYF
TGTGCCAGCAGCCTCTCTAGTGGCAAGAAGACCCAGTACTTC
>-|-|TRBV27|TRBJ2-7
CASSSSSAYEQYF
TGTGCCAGCAGTTCCTCCAGCGCCTACGAGCAGTACTTC
>-|-|TRBV27|TRBJ2-7
CASSFAGKGYEQYF
TGTGCCAGCAGCTTCGCAGGGAAAGGCTACGAGCAGTACTTC
>-|TRBD2|TRBV7-2|TRBJ2-5
CASSVLAGGIETQYF
TGTGCCAGCAGCGTACTAGCGGGAGGCATAGAGACCCAGTACTTC
>-|TRBD2|TRBV6-6|TRBJ2-5
CASRLAGGRYQETQYF
TGTGCCAGCAGGCTAGCGGGAGGGAGGTACCAAGAGACCCAGTACTTC
>-|-|TRBV29-1|TRBJ2-3
CSAVPGDSSTDTQYF
TGCAGCGCCGTACCGGGGGACTCTAGCACAGATACGCAGTATTTT
>-|TRBD1|TRBV5-4|TRBJ2-2
CASSIGDRGLTGELFF
TGTGCCAGCAGCATAGGGGACAGGGGGCTCACCGGGGAGCTGTTTTTT
>-|TRBD2|TRBV7-9|TRBJ2-1
CASSQTSREQFF
TGTGCCAGCAGCCAGACTAGCCGAGAGCAGTTCTTC
>once|-|TRBV11-3|TRBJ2-3
CASSPSGPVWRADTQYF
TGTGCCAGCAGCCCGTCCGGACCTGTCTGGCGCGCAGATACGCAGTATTTT
>-|-|TRBV10-2|TRBJ1-2
CASSDASGVYGYTF
TGCGCCAGCAGTGATGCCTCGGGGGTCTATGGCTACACCTTC
>-|TRBD2|TRBV5-8|TRBJ2-3
CASFWLAGGSTDTQYF
TGTGCCAGCTTCTGGCTAGCGGGAGGCTCCACAGATACGCAGTATTTT
>-|TRBD2|TRBV9|TRBJ2-3
CASSFGLAVTTDTQYF
TGTGCCAGCAGCTTTGGACTAGCTGTTACCACAGATACGCAGTATTTT
>-|-|TRBV7-2|TRBJ2-1
CASMSGGYNEQFF
TGTGCCAGCATGTCAGGGGGGTACAATGAGCAGTTCTTC
>once|-|TRBV28|TRBJ2-3
CASSLSVDTQYF
TGTGCCAGCAGTTTATCGGTGGATACGCAGTATTTT
>-|TRBD2|TRBV10-2|TRBJ2-1
CATRSGREIEEQFF
TGCGCCACTCGTAGCGGGAGGGAGATTGAGGAGCAGTTCTTC
>-|-|TRBV27|TRBJ2-3
CASSTWVGDTQYF
TGTGCCAGCAGTACATGGGTTGGAGATACGCAGTATTTT
>-|-|TRBV5-1|TRBJ1-4
CASSFHGDNEKLFF
TGCGCCAGCAGCTTTCACGGGGATAATGAAAAACTGTTTTTT
>-|TRBD1|TRBV10-3|TRBJ2-4
CAISESLDRGQARFKNIQYF
TGTGCCATCAGTGAGTCTTTGGACAGGGGTCAGGCTCGATTCAAAAACATTCAGTACTTC
>-|-|TRBV7-9|TRBJ2-7
CASSGGQEYYEQYF
TGTGCCAGCAGCGGGGGGCAGGAGTACTACGAGCAGTACTTC
>-|TRBD2|TRBV7-7|TRBJ2-5
CASSSKGRWGLAGEGSETQYF
TGTGCCAGCAGCTCCAAGGGCAGGTGGGGCCTAGCGGGAGAGGGGAGCGAGACCCAGTACTTC
>-|-|TRBV7-6|TRBJ1-1
CASSLRADGNTEAFF
TGTGCCAGCAGCTTACGAGCCGATGGGAACACTGAAGCTTTCTTT
>-|-|TRBV4-1|TRBJ1-1
CASSQASVNTEAFF
TGCGCCAGCAGCCAAGCCTCAGTGAACACTGAAGCTTTCTTT
>-|-|TRBV18|TRBJ1-2
CASSPTTGLDVTGYTF
TGTGCCAGCTCACCCACCACGGGCTTGGACGTGACTGGCTACACCTTC
>-|-|TRBV5-1|TRBJ1-2
CASSLGKQGIGGYTF
TGCGCCAGCAGCTTGGGGAAACAGGGAATTGGGGGCTACACCTTC
>-|-|TRBV29-1|TRBJ2-3
CSVEFPSQITDTQYF
TGCAGCGTTGAATTCCCTAGCCAAATTACAGATACGCAGTATTTT
>-|-|TRBV4-2|TRBJ2-1
CASSQDRMGAYYNEQFF
TGTGCCAGCAGCCAAGATAGAATGGGTGCCTACTACAATGAGCAGTTCTTC